Listed here is a single TCR beta chain. This record belongs to a study of human T cells and chemical hapten exposure. V lost 2 bases and J 1 base, leaving 18 bases between the germline ends. CDR3 length equals 18 residues. Time point reported: patch test 1, 2 weeks after DPC sensitization. Treatment in this sample: therapeutic diphenylcyclopropenone sensitization with weekly scalp DPC. TCRdb called the RACE reads again in MiXCR, with one record for every CDR3 protein. This sample has about 120,000 distinct CDR3 sequences; roughly an eighth occur once, and the top ten carry approximately 1.5%. The source was whole blood, collected in connection with sensitization to the hapten diphenylcyclopropenone (DPC). The sequence came from a woman aged 45-60 years with alopecia areata. Some clones in this sample may be carry-over from other donors' samples. The rearrangement links TRBV12-3 or TRBV12-4 to TRBJ1-5; tentatively, D is TRBD1 (5 bases). The CDR3 region has the DNA TGTGCCAGCAGTTTATCAGGGCTGGTCGCGAGGAGCAATCAGCCCCAGCATTTT. Its translation is CASSLSGLVARSNQPQHF.